The 30 T cell receptor beta chains listed next were all sequenced from one sample in a study of blood T cell repertoires in COVID-19. The repertoire was sequenced with immunoSEQ multiplex PCR; TCRdb's copy has only in-frame clones and lacks some. The sample carries around 150,000 clones, around 87% recorded once. The sample consisted of peripheral blood. The receptors originated from an older woman with active COVID-19.

The count of this clone is one. This chain joins TRBV2 and TRBJ2-1; perhaps TRBD2 as D (6 bases). This CDR3 contains 13 residues. Trimming cost V 2 bases and J 8 bases, with 10 bases left between them. Germline V gives CDR1 SNHLY, CDR2 FYNNEI. The CDR3 bases are TGTGCCAGCAGTGAACGGGGGATCGATGAGCAGTTCTTC. This sequence encodes CASSERGIDEQFF.

The chain recombines TRBV7-2 with TRBJ1-6, with TRBD1 identical over 9 bases. The V gene's germline CDR1 is SGHTA and CDR2 FQGNSA. The CDR3 contains 18 residues. J was trimmed by 0 bases and V by 2 bases; bases with no gene match: 5. CDR3 DNA: TGTGCCAGCAGCTTAACGGGACAGGGCCTCTCCTATAATTCACCCCTCCACTTT. Translated: CASSLTGQGLSYNSPLHF.

The chain has TRBV27 and TRBJ2-7, with D perhaps matching TRBD2 (5 bases). The CDR3 sequence is 13 residues long. The germline V gene has CDR1 MNHEY and CDR2 SMNVEV (reference sequence). V was pared by 4 bases and J by 4 bases, with 11 bases between. The CDR3: CASSWTGRYEQYF. Here the CDR3 DNA reads TGTGCCAGCAGTTGGACTGGGCGGTACGAGCAGTACTTC.

The chain recombines TRBV5-6 with TRBJ2-7; D is undetermined. Germline V gene data show CDR1 as SGHDT and CDR2 as YYEEEE. Trimming took 0 bases from V and 5 from J, leaving 3 bases between them. The CDR3 consists of 11 residues. The CDR3 protein is CASSLADEQYF. Written as DNA, the CDR3 is TGTGCCAGCAGCTTGGCCGACGAGCAGTACTTC.

The V and J genes are TRBV21-1 and TRBJ2-3; the tabulated D call, TRBD2, remains unverified against the DNA. TRBV21-1 is noted as a pseudogene. This CDR3 has 18 amino acids. This CDR3 is CASSKVVGAGGRVDTQYF. Written as DNA, the CDR3 is TGTGCCAGCAGCAAAGTCGTGGGAGCGGGAGGGCGAGTAGATACGCAGTATTTT.

The chain carries TRBV10-1 and TRBJ1-1, with TRBD1 as a possible D gene (5 bases). V was cut by 0 bases and J by 2 bases, with 16 bases left in between. The CDR3 sequence is 17 residues long. Germline V CDR1 and CDR2: WNHNN, SYGVQD (reference sequence). The CDR3 nucleotides read TGCGCCAGCAGTGAGTCGAGCCCAGGGTTGGTAAACACTGAAGCTTTCTTT. Protein: CASSESSPGLVNTEAFF.

The chain carries TRBV2 and TRBJ2-3; D unclear. Germline loops: CDR1 SNHLY, CDR2 FYNNEI. The CDR3 is 13 residues long. Trimming pared 3 bases from V and 6 bases from J, leaving 10 bases between. The CDR3 DNA sequence: TGTGCCAGCAGTGACCCAAACATCGATACGCAGTATTTT. Translated, it gives CASSDPNIDTQYF.

This chain uses TRBV19 with TRBJ2-7; 14 bases line up with TRBD2. The CDR3 covers 17 residues. Germline loops: CDR1 LNHDA, CDR2 SQIVND (reference sequence). The V gene end was trimmed by 5 bases and the J gene end by 0 bases; junction bases not matched to a gene: 6. The CDR3 DNA sequence: TGTGCCAGTAGTGTGGGGACTAGCGGGAGTCACTCCTACGAGCAGTACTTC. Residues: CASSVGTSGSHSYEQYF.

This rearrangement joins TRBV27 to TRBJ2-7; D uncertain. Germline V gives CDR1 MNHEY, CDR2 SMNVEV (reference sequence). The V end lost 0 bases, the J end lost 0 bases, and 9 bases lay between the germline ends. This CDR3 has 15 amino acids. CDR3 sequence (DNA): TGTGCCAGCAGTTTATCGTCGACTCCCTCCTACGAGCAGTACTTC. Residues: CASSLSSTPSYEQYF.

This clone was recorded only once. The V call is TRBV2, the J call TRBJ2-1, with 10 bases aligning to TRBD2. V shed 4 bases, J shed 9 bases, and the junction held 6 bases outside the gene matches. CDR1 is SNHLY, CDR2 FYNNEI, per germline. This CDR3 contains 14 residues. CDR3 residues: CASSASGRLSEQFF. The CDR3 nucleotides read TGTGCCAGCAGTGCTAGCGGGAGATTGAGTGAGCAGTTCTTC.

The chain couples TRBV4-3 to TRBJ2-1; 7 bases match TRBD2. J gave up 7 bases and V 4 bases, and 4 bases lay outside the gene matches. The CDR3 is made up of 13 amino acids. Germline values: CDR1 LGHNA, CDR2 YSLEER. CDR3 nucleotides: TGCGCCAGCAGCCTAATGGGGGGGAATGAGCAGTTCTTC. It translates to CASSLMGGNEQFF.

The chain recombines TRBV2 with TRBJ2-7; D may be TRBD1 (6 bases). Germline CDR1 reads SNHLY; CDR2 reads FYNNEI. The CDR3 has 12 residues. The V end was cut by 6 bases, the J end by 6 bases, with 12 bases between. The CDR3 region has the DNA TGTGCCAGCAGCGAGACAGGCGTCGAGCAGTACTTC. This encodes CASSETGVEQYF.

The gene calls are TRBV4-1 and TRBJ2-1, with 16 positions matching TRBD2. V dropped 7 bases and J dropped 2; count of bases not matched to a gene: 8. Germline assignment: CDR1 MGHRA and CDR2 YSYEKL. The CDR3 covers 18 residues. As DNA, the CDR3 is TGCGCCAGCACCACAGGGACTAGCGGGAGGGTTGCCTACAATGAGCAGTTCTTC. The encoded protein is CASTTGTSGRVAYNEQFF.

This clone was found a few times. The rearrangement uses TRBV19 and TRBJ2-1, with D perhaps matching TRBD2 (6 bases). The V end lost 6 bases, the J end lost 7 bases, and 19 bases lay between the germline ends. CDR3 size: 15 residues. Germline-derived CDR1 and CDR2 are LNHDA and SQIVND (reference sequence). The CDR3 DNA reads TGTGCCAGTAGCACGGACGGACTATTTAGGAATGAGCAGTTCTTC. Protein product: CASSTDGLFRNEQFF. The full variable domain, in which reference TRBV19 and TRBJ2-1 provide the parts outside the CDR3, is DGGITQSPKYLFRKEGQNVTLSCEQNLNHDAMYWYRQDPGQGLRLIYYSQIVNDFQKGDIAEGYSVSREKKESFPLTVTSAQKNPTAFYLCASSTDGLFRNEQFFGPGTRLTVL.

This rearrangement joins TRBV7-3 to TRBJ2-3; 11 bases fit TRBD2. This CDR3 is built from 15 residues. V shed 2 bases, J shed 4 bases, and the junction held 2 bases outside the gene matches. The germline V gene encodes CDR1 SGHTA and CDR2 FQGTGA. The CDR3 nucleotides read TGTGCCAGCAGCTTAGGGACTAGCGGCTCAGATACGCAGTATTTT. Encoded protein: CASSLGTSGSDTQYF.

V and J are TRBV4-2 and TRBJ2-1, with D possibly TRBD1 on 6 matching bases. V lost 0 bases and J 6 bases, leaving 15 bases between the germline ends. The CDR3 loop spans 16 amino acids. Looked up from germline, CDR1 is LGHNA and CDR2 is YNFKEQ. CDR3 sequence: CASSQEGIGQFNEQFF. The CDR3 DNA reads as TGTGCCAGCAGCCAAGAGGGAATAGGACAGTTCAATGAGCAGTTCTTC.

The chain combines TRBV5-6 with TRBJ2-7, with TRBD2 as a possible D gene (7 bases). The length of the CDR3 is 13 residues. Trimming left V 1 base short and J 5 bases short, with 10 bases between. Germline loops: CDR1 SGHDT, CDR2 YYEEEE. This CDR3 reads CASSLWGGHEQYF. The CDR3 DNA reads as TGTGCCAGCAGCTTGTGGGGGGGCCACGAGCAGTACTTC.

The chain joins TRBV5-4 to TRBJ1-2; TRBD1 agrees at 11 bases. J was trimmed by 8 bases and V by 4 bases; bases with no gene match: 13. The CDR3 contains 16 residues. Germline assignment: CDR1 SGHNT and CDR2 YYREEE (reference sequence). The CDR3 DNA reads TGTGCCAGCAGCCGGACCAACGGACAGGGGGCTGGGGGCTACACCTTC. This translates into CASSRTNGQGAGGYTF. Supplemented by reference TRBV5-4 and TRBJ1-2, the full variable domain reads ETGVTQSPTHLIKTRGQQVTLRCSSQSGHNTVSWYQQALGQGPQFIFQYYREEENGRGNFPPRFSGLQFPNYSSELNVNALELDDSALYLCASSRTNGQGAGGYTFGSGTRLTVV.

The chain has TRBV7-9 and TRBJ2-1; 13 bases agree with TRBD2. Germline CDR1 SEHNR, CDR2 FQNEAQ (reference sequence). The CDR3 loop spans 16 amino acids. V gave up 6 bases and J gave up 9 bases; unmatched junction bases: 11. In DNA form, the CDR3 reads TGTGCCAGCAGTCTTCACCCGGGACTAGCGGGAATTGAGCAGTTCTTC. Translating it yields CASSLHPGLAGIEQFF. Full variable domain (outside the CDR3, taken from reference TRBV7-9 and TRBJ2-1): DTGVSQNPRHKITKRGQNVTFRCDPISEHNRLYWYRQTLGQGPEFLTYFQNEAQLEKSRLLSDRFSAERPKGSFSTLEIQRTEQGDSAMYLCASSLHPGLAGIEQFFGPGTRLTVL.

The chain employs TRBV10-3 and TRBJ2-1; 12 nucleotides align to TRBD2. The CDR3 totals 13 residues. J was trimmed by 15 bases and V by 2 bases; bases with no gene match: 5. Germline CDR1 ENHRY, CDR2 SYGVKD. This CDR3 reads CAISEASGRAGFF. In nucleotides, the CDR3 is TGTGCCATCAGTGAGGCTAGCGGGAGGGCTGGGTTCTTC.

The chain uses TRBV29-1 and TRBJ1-1; no clear D. CDR1 SQVTM and CDR2 ANQGSEA come from the germline V gene. Trimming cost V 1 base and J 10 bases, with 7 bases left between them. This CDR3 comprises 10 residues. CDR3 amino acids: CSVEVSPAFF. In DNA, the CDR3 is TGCAGCGTTGAAGTCAGTCCAGCTTTCTTT.

V usage is TRBV4-2 and J usage is TRBJ1-5; 7 nucleotides match TRBD1. This CDR3 is 14 amino acids long. V lost 0 bases, J lost 7 bases, and 3 bases stayed unmatched. CDR1 LGHNA and CDR2 YNFKEQ come from the germline V gene. Here the CDR3 DNA reads TGTGCCAGCAGCCAAGAGTCAGGGGGGCAGCCCCAGCATTTT. This encodes CASSQESGGQPQHF.

This clone came up once. This sequence joins TRBV18 and TRBJ2-1; 8 nucleotides match TRBD1. With 5 bases clipped from V and 10 bases from J, the junction kept 22 bases outside the gene matches. There are 18 residues in the CDR3. Germline V lookup: CDR1 KGHSH, CDR2 LQKENI. The CDR3 is CASSSLPGVDGQGREQFF. The CDR3 DNA reads TGTGCCAGCTCATCACTTCCGGGGGTCGACGGACAGGGTCGAGAGCAGTTCTTC.

The chain links TRBV2 to TRBJ2-3; unclear D gene. V lost 5 bases, J lost 8 bases, and 8 bases lay in between. The CDR3 length is 11 residues. Germline V gene lookup returns CDR1 SNHLY and CDR2 FYNNEI. DNA for the CDR3: TGTGCCAGCAGTAGTCCTAGTACGCAGTATTTT. Protein: CASSSPSTQYF.

This chain links TRBV7-2 with TRBJ2-7; 7 bases fit TRBD1. Germline trimming cut 5 bases from V and 0 bases from J; bases unmatched to any gene: 7. CDR3 length equals 15 residues. Germline V gene lookup returns CDR1 SGHTA and CDR2 FQGNSA. The CDR3 region is CASSPQGDLSYEQYF. CDR3 sequence (DNA): TGTGCCAGCAGCCCCCAGGGGGACCTCTCCTACGAGCAGTACTTC.

The rearrangement uses TRBV7-9 and TRBJ2-5; D gene unclear. Germline V gene lookup returns CDR1 SEHNR and CDR2 FQNEAQ (reference sequence). The CDR3 extends over 13 amino acids. V was pared by 7 bases and J by 1 base, with 10 bases between. CDR3 loop: CASTPSGQETQYF. CDR3 coding DNA: TGTGCCAGCACCCCCTCGGGCCAAGAGACCCAGTACTTC. The whole variable domain, remainder taken from reference TRBV7-9 and TRBJ2-5, is DTGVSQNPRHKITKRGQNVTFRCDPISEHNRLYWYRQTLGQGPEFLTYFQNEAQLEKSRLLSDRFSAERPKGSFSTLEIQRTEQGDSAMYLCASTPSGQETQYFGPGTRLLVL.

This chain joins TRBV11-2 and TRBJ2-7, with 10 nucleotides matching TRBD1. Germline CDR1 is SGHAT and CDR2 is FQNNGV. The CDR3 has 18 residues. Unmatched junction bases numbered 17, after V lost 5 bases and J lost 4 bases. CDR3 coding DNA: TGTGCCAGCAGCCTCCCCACCGGGACAGGGGTGGTGGGGTACGAGCAGTACTTC. It encodes CASSLPTGTGVVGYEQYF.

The chain is built from TRBV5-5 and TRBJ2-2; maybe TRBD2 (5 bases). The CDR3 spans 13 residues. The V end lost 5 bases, the J end lost 6 bases, and 11 bases lay between the germline ends. CDR1 and CDR2 (germline): SGHKS, YYEKEE (reference sequence). The CDR3 here is CASRREPAGELFF. The CDR3 region has the DNA TGTGCCAGCAGAAGGGAGCCGGCCGGGGAGCTGTTTTTT.

The genes are TRBV28 and TRBJ2-3, with D perhaps matching TRBD2 (6 bases). The germline V and J ends were trimmed by 6 bases and 0 bases, with 19 bases remaining between them. Germline V gives CDR1 MDHEN, CDR2 SYDVKM. This CDR3 spans 17 amino acids. CDR3 in DNA: TGTGCCAGCAGCCCACGAAGGTCGGGGAGGAGCACAGATACGCAGTATTTT. Encoded protein: CASSPRRSGRSTDTQYF.

The V call is TRBV12-3 or TRBV12-4, the J call TRBJ1-1; 9 bases align to TRBD1. The CDR3 contains 13 residues. The V and J ends lost 6 bases and 11 bases, in that order; junction bases with no gene match: 10. The CDR3 nucleotides read TGTGCCAGCAGGAAGACGGACAGGGGATGGGCTTTCTTT. Protein: CASRKTDRGWAFF.